In this sample, the clone carrying this TCR beta chain turned up many times. From RNA transcripts, TCR beta CDR3 regions were amplified. The TCR CDR3 first-round RT-PCR relied on the HTBI primer set. Each CDR3 protein is one row after TCRdb ran MiXCR on the multiplex PCR reads. The data show 550,000 to 650,000 distinct CDR3 sequences, with around 15% seen just once and around 13% held by the top ten. Clinical symptoms, serum thyroxine and TRAb, thyroid ultrasound and orbital computed tomography were used for the diagnoses. The source of the sample is a study of T cells in Graves' hyperthyroidism and ophthalmopathy. Study information: At initial diagnosis, before any treatment had begun, peripheral blood was obtained.

CDR3 length: 13 amino acids. The germline gives CDR1 MNHNS, CDR2 SASEGT. V was clipped by 4 bases and J by 2 bases, with 9 bases between them. This chain links TRBV6-1 with TRBJ2-7; a weak D match, TRBD1 (5 bases). Sequencing input: blood. The clonotype originates from a woman aged 40 to 50 with Graves' hyperthyroidism. CDR3 protein: CASSVRVAYEQYF. The CDR3 nucleotides read TGTGCCAGCAGTGTCAGGGTAGCCTACGAGCAGTACTTC.